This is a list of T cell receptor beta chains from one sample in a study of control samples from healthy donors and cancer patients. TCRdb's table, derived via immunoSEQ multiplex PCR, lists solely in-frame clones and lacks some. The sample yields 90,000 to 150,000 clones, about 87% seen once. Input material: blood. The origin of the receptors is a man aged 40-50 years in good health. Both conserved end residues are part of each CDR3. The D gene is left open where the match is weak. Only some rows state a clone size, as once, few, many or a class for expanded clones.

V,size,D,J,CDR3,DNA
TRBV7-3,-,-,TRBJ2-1,CASSLGGTLNEQFF,TGTGCCAGCAGCTTAGGTGGCACCCTCAATGAGCAGTTCTTC
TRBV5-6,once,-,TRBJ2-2,CASSLAQVTGELFF,TGTGCCAGCAGCTTGGCTCAGGTTACCGGGGAGCTGTTTTTT
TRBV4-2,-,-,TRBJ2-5,CASSQDSNSKETQYF,TGTGCCAGCAGCCAAGATTCGAACTCCAAAGAGACCCAGTACTTC
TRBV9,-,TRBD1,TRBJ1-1,CASSARQGFAEAFF,TGTGCCAGCAGCGCCAGACAGGGGTTCGCTGAAGCTTTCTTT
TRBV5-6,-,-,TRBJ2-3,CASSYRISTSTDTQYF,TGTGCCAGCAGCTACCGGATCTCAACTAGCACAGATACGCAGTATTTT
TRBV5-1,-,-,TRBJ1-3,CASSLATDSGNTIYF,TGCGCCAGCAGCTTGGCAACAGACTCTGGAAACACCATATATTTT
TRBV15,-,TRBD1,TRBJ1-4,CATSRGQGVNNEKLFF,TGTGCCACCAGCAGAGGCCAGGGGGTGAATAATGAAAAACTGTTTTTT
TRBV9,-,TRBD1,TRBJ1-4,CASSGSGTGGQKLFF,TGTGCCAGCAGCGGCTCCGGGACAGGGGGCCAGAAACTGTTTTTT
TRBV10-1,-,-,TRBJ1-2,CASSENRLYGYTF,TGCGCCAGCAGTGAGAACAGGCTCTATGGCTACACCTTC
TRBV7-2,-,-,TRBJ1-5,CASSLEVGPQHF,TGTGCCAGCAGCTTAGAGGTCGGGCCCCAGCATTTT
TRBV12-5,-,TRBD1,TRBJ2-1,CASGSPGQGRDEQFF,TGTGCTAGTGGTTCCCCCGGACAGGGGAGGGATGAGCAGTTCTTC
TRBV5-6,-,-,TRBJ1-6,CASSLGYNSPLHF,TGTGCCAGCAGCTTGGGATATAATTCACCCCTCCACTTT
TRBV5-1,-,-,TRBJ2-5,CASSYSGNQETQYF,TGCGCCAGCAGCTATTCAGGGAACCAAGAGACCCAGTACTTC
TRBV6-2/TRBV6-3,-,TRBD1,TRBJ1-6,CASSWTGEFSYNSPLHF,TGTGCCAGCAGTTGGACAGGGGAATTCTCCTATAATTCACCCCTCCACTTT
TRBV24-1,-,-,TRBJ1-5,CATSDGGGRPQHF,TGTGCCACCAGTGATGGAGGCGGGCGACCCCAGCATTTT
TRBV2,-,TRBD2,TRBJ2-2,CASSDISGGLGRNTGELFF,TGTGCCAGCAGTGATATTAGCGGGGGCCTAGGCCGGAACACCGGGGAGCTGTTTTTT
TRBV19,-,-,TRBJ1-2,CASSILVAGSDGYTF,TGTGCCAGTAGTATACTTGTGGCAGGGTCCGATGGCTACACCTTC
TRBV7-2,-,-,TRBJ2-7,CASSLALGNYEQYF,TGTGCCAGCAGCTTAGCGCTAGGCAACTACGAGCAGTACTTC
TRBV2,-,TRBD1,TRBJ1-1,CASSPRTGGARTEAFF,TGTGCCAGCAGTCCCCGGACAGGGGGCGCGAGGACTGAAGCTTTCTTT
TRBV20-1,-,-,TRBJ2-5,CSASLGIQGTQYF,TGCAGTGCTAGTCTTGGCATCCAGGGGACCCAGTACTTC